Reported below is one T cell receptor beta chain. This entry is derived from a study of cytomegalovirus exposure and HLA in healthy donors. The germline V gene has CDR1 SGHDT and CDR2 YYEEEE. There are 16 residues in the CDR3. V lost 3 bases to trimming and J lost 5 bases; unmatched junction nucleotides: 13. With 60 Vbeta and 13 Jbeta primers, the PCR was carried out. TCRdb keeps only in-frame clones here, not all; method: immunoSEQ multiplex PCR. Found here are over 100,000 clones, 55% to 80% of them singletons; the top ten hold about 4.5%. Source material: PBMCs. The TCR was taken from a human donor in good health. The chain carries TRBV5-6 and TRBJ1-1; 7 nucleotides align to TRBD1. This chain's CDR3 is CASSSDRQGLSTEAFF. CDR3 nucleotides: TGTGCCAGCAGCTCGGACCGACAGGGATTAAGTACTGAAGCTTTCTTT.